The sequence of this TCR beta chain was determined in a study of Ad26.COV2.S vaccination and SARS-CoV-2 variants. Germline V CDR1 and CDR2: WSHSY, SAAADI. Trimming removed 5 bases from V and 7 bases from J, with 12 bases in between. The CDR3 is made up of 13 amino acids. This clone has just one count. Clones were read by immunoSEQ multiplex PCR, and TCRdb kept only the in-frame ones, dropping some. The sample carries a few hundred thousand clones, approximately 87% recorded once. Treatment given: some 20 received Ad26.COV2.S at low or high dose, single or two shots; 5 received placebo; per-sample allocation not given. Collection of samples fell on day 63 after the first vaccine or placebo injection.

The rearrangement links TRBV10-2 to TRBJ2-1; perhaps TRBD1 as D (5 bases). This clonotype originated in a person aged 18-65 years who received the Ad26.COV2.S COVID-19 vaccine or a placebo. The sample in question was peripheral blood, obtained in a trial of Ad26.COV2.S vaccine versus placebo. Written as DNA, the CDR3 is TGCGCCAGCAGTACCCCAGGGCGGAATGAGCAGTTCTTC. Amino acid sequence: CASSTPGRNEQFF.